The source of this TCR beta chain is a study of identical twins. Study-level findings and limits: Where beta out-of-frame sequences were concerned, excess twin sharing was weaker.

TCRdb ran MiXCR on the 5' RACE reads and lists one entry per CDR3 protein. The repertoire holds about 690,000 distinct CDR3 sequences, with roughly 6% as singletons. Healthy Caucasians alone served as donors. A word on this clonotype: Its target is not known.

CDR3 length equals 15 residues. Germline CDR1 is SGHRS and CDR2 is YFSETQ. V gave up 0 bases and J gave up 9 bases; unmatched junction bases: 10. Sequenced material: naive T cells sorted from blood. The sequence was obtained from a man between 18 and 29 years old in good health. This chain joins TRBV5-1 and TRBJ2-5; 8 nucleotides align to TRBD1. The CDR3 DNA sequence: TGCGCCAGCAGCTTGGCGGGACAGGACCTAGGGGCCCAGTACTTC. It specifies CASSLAGQDLGAQYF.